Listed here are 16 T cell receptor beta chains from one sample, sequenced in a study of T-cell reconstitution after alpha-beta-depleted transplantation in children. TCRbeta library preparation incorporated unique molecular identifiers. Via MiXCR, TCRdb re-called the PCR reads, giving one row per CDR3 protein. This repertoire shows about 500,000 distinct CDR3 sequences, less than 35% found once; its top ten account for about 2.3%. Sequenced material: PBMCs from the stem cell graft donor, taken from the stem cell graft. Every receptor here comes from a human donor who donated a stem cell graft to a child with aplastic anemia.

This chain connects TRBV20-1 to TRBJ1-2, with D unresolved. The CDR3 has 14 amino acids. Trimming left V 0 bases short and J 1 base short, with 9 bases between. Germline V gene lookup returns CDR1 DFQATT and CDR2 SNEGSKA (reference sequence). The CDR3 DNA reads TGCAGTGCTAGAGACCCCGGGAGTAACTATGGCTACACCTTC. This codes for CSARDPGSNYGYTF.

CDR3 residues: CASTLGQGGDQPQHF. The CDR3 DNA is TGTGCCAGCACCCTTGGGCAGGGGGGCGATCAGCCCCAGCATTTT. The chain has TRBV12-3 or TRBV12-4 and TRBJ1-5, with TRBD1 matching over 7 bases. The length of the CDR3 is 15 residues. V was pared by 7 bases and J by 5 bases, with 11 bases of the junction left unmatched.

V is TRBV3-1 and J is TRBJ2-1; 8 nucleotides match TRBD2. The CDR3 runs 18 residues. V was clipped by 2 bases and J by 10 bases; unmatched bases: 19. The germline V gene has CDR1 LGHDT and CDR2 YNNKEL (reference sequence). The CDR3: CASSQYAAGAKGPNEQFF. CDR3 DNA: TGTGCCAGCAGCCAATATGCAGCGGGAGCGAAAGGCCCCAACGAGCAGTTCTTC.

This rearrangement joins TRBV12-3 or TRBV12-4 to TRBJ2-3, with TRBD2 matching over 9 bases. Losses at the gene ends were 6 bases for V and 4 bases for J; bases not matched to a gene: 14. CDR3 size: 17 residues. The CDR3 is CASRASGLAGSADTQYF. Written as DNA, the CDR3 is TGTGCCAGCAGAGCCTCGGGGCTAGCGGGATCCGCAGATACGCAGTATTTT.

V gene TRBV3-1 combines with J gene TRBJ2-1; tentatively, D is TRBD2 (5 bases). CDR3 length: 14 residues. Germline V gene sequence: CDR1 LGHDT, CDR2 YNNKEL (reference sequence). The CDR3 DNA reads TGTGCTAGCGCCGTTACAAGCTCCTACAATGAGCAGTTCTTC. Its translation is CASAVTSSYNEQFF.

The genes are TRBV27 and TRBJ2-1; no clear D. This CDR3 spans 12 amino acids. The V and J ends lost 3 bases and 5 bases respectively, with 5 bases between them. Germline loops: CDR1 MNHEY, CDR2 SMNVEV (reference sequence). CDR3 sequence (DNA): TGTGCCAGCAGTTTCCATGACAATGAGCAGTTCTTC. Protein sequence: CASSFHDNEQFF.

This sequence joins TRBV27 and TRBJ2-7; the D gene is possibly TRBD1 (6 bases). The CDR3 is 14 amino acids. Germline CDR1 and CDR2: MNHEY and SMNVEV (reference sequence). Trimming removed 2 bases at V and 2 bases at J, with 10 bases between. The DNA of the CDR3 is TGTGCCAGCAGTTTACGGAAGGGGGCCTACGAGCAGTACGTC. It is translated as CASSLRKGAYEQYV.

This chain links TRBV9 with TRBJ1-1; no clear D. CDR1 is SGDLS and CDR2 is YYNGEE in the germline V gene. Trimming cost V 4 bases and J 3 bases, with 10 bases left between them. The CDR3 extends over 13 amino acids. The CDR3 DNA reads TGTGCCAGCAGCCCCCGGAAGGACACTGAAGCTTTCTTT. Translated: CASSPRKDTEAFF.

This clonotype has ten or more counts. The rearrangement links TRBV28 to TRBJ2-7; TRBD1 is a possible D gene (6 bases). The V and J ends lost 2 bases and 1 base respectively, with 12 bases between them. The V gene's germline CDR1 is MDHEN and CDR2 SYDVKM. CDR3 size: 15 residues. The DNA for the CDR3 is TGTGCCAGCAGTTTAGACTTAACAGGGTCCTACGAGCAGTACTTC. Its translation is CASSLDLTGSYEQYF.

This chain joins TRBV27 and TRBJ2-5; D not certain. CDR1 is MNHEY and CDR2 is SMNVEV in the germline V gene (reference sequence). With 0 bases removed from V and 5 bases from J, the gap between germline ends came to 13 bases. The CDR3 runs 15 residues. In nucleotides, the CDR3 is TGTGCCAGCAGTTTATCACCAGAACCTCTTGAGACCCAGTACTTC. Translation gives CASSLSPEPLETQYF.

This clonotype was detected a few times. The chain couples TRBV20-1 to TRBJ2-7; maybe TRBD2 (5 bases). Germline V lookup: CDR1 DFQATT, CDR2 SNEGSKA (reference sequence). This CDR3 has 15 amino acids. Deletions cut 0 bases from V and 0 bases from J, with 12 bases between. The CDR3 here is CSARDKAGNSYEQYF. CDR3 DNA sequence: TGCAGTGCTAGAGATAAGGCGGGTAACTCCTACGAGCAGTACTTC.

CDR3 bases: TGTGCCAGCAGTTACTCCCGGGTCCGCAACGAGCAGTACTTC. It translates to CASSYSRVRNEQYF. The V gene is TRBV6-2 or TRBV6-3, the J gene TRBJ2-7; D is unresolved. V was clipped by 0 bases and J by 5 bases, with 11 bases between them. This CDR3 is 14 amino acids long. The germline CDR1 and CDR2 sequences are MNHEY and SVGEGT.

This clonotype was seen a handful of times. The CDR3 loop is CASSGQGGETQYF. The CDR3 bases are TGTGCCTCTAGTGGACAGGGGGGAGAGACCCAGTACTTC. V is TRBV10-3 and J is TRBJ2-5; TRBD1 matches at 10 bases. Trimming cost V 11 bases and J 4 bases; bases outside gene matches: 7. Germline assignment: CDR1 ENHRY and CDR2 SYGVKD. This CDR3 has 13 residues.

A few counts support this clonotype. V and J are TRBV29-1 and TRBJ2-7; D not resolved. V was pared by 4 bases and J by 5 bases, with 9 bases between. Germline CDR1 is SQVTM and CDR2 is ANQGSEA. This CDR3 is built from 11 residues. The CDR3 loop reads CSVGVGHEQYV. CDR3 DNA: TGCAGCGTTGGGGTGGGCCACGAGCAGTACGTC.

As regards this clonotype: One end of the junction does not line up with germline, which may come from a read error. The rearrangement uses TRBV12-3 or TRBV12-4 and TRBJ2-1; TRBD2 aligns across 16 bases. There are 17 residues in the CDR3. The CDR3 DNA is TGTGCCAGCCGGGGACTAGCGGGAGGGGTCTCCCACAATGAGCAGTTCTTC. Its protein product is CASRGLAGGVSHNEQFF.

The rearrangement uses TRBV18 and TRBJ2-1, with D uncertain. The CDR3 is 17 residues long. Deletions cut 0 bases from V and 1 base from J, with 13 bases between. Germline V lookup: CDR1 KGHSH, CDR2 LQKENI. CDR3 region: CASSPPVSSPSYNEQFF. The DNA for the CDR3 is TGTGCCAGCTCACCACCCGTTTCGTCGCCTTCCTACAATGAGCAGTTCTTC.